What follows are 22 T cell receptor beta chains derived from one specimen sequenced in a study of cytomegalovirus exposure and HLA in healthy donors. With 60 Vbeta and 13 Jbeta primers, the PCR was carried out. Clones were sequenced by immunoSEQ multiplex PCR, and TCRdb holds only the in-frame ones, with some missing. The table records approximately 100,000 clones, just under 70% of them present only once. Material: PBMCs. The receptors here all came from a woman in her seventies in good health and CMV-seropositive.

This chain connects TRBV4-2 to TRBJ1-3; D might be TRBD1 (6 bases). V dropped 3 bases and J dropped 4 bases, with 16 bases sitting between them. Germline V gene data show CDR1 as LGHNA and CDR2 as YNFKEQ. The CDR3 consists of 16 residues. CDR3 region: CASSHTGTSTGNTIYF. The CDR3 DNA reads TGTGCCAGCAGCCACACTGGGACATCTACAGGAAACACCATATATTTT.

J is TRBJ2-3 and V is TRBV11-1; 7 nucleotides match TRBD1. Germline V gives CDR1 SGHAT, CDR2 FQDESV (reference sequence). The CDR3 is 14 amino acids. The V gene end was trimmed by 5 bases and the J gene end by 6 bases; junction bases not matched to a gene: 8. The CDR3 sequence is CASSPGQVGDTQYF. The CDR3 DNA follows: TGTGCCAGCAGCCCAGGACAGGTCGGGGATACGCAGTATTTT. Using reference TRBV11-1 and TRBJ2-3 for the parts outside the CDR3, the full variable domain is EAEVAQSPRYKITEKSQAVAFWCDPISGHATLYWYRQILGQGPELLVQFQDESVVDDSQLPKDRFSAERLKGVDSTLKIQPAELGDSAMYLCASSPGQVGDTQYFGPGTRLTVL.

This chain links TRBV4-1 with TRBJ2-5; 7 bases match TRBD2. After removal of 0 bases from V and 7 bases from J, the junction contained 11 bases not matched to a gene. Germline values: CDR1 MGHRA, CDR2 YSYEKL. CDR3 length: 16 amino acids. This chain's CDR3 is CASSQEVVRTGGTQYF. The CDR3 DNA sequence: TGCGCCAGCAGCCAAGAAGTCGTTCGGACGGGGGGGACCCAGTACTTC.

This clone turned up a few times. The rearrangement links TRBV7-8 to TRBJ2-5, with TRBD1 as a possible D gene (6 bases). V shed 5 bases and J shed 2 bases, with 9 bases lying between them. CDR1 and CDR2 from the germline V gene are SGHVS and FQNEAQ. This CDR3 is 13 amino acids long. The CDR3 coding sequence is TGTGCCAGCAGCCCGACAGGACAAGAGACCCAGTACTTC. It translates to CASSPTGQETQYF.

This clone has only a few counts. The chain has TRBV9 and TRBJ1-6; 9 nucleotides match TRBD1. The trim removed 8 bases at V and 7 bases at J, leaving 10 bases unmatched. Germline values: CDR1 SGDLS, CDR2 YYNGEE. The CDR3 covers 15 residues. The CDR3 DNA is TGTGCCAGTTCTTCTGGGGACAGGGTAAATTCACCCCTCCACTTT. It specifies CASSSGDRVNSPLHF.

CDR3 in amino acids: CASSPGGSYEQYF. The CDR3 nucleotides read TGTGCCAGCAGTCCAGGGGGCTCCTACGAGCAGTACTTC. This chain uses TRBV7-6 with TRBJ2-7; TRBD1 aligns across 7 bases. This CDR3 region has 13 residues. In germline, CDR1 is SGHVS, CDR2 FNYEAQ. The J segment lost 0 bases and the V segment lost 6 bases, leaving 2 bases of the junction unmatched.

This chain uses TRBV30 with TRBJ2-3; possible D gene TRBD2, 6 bases. Germline-derived CDR1 and CDR2 are GTSNPN and SVGIG (reference sequence). Deletions cut 1 base from V and 0 bases from J, with 11 bases between. The CDR3 has 15 residues. CDR3 sequence (DNA): TGTGCCTGGAGTGAGAGTAGCGGCAGCACAGATACGCAGTATTTT. It is translated as CAWSESSGSTDTQYF.

This chain connects TRBV6-6 to TRBJ2-1; TRBD2 aligns across 13 bases. Germline V gene sequence: CDR1 MNHNY, CDR2 SVGAGI (reference sequence). The CDR3 length is 16 residues. The V gene end was trimmed by 7 bases and the J gene end by 2 bases; junction bases not matched to a gene: 5. CDR3 bases: TGTGCCAGCACTCGACTAGCGGGGGGTCCCTACAATGAGCAGTTCTTC. This sequence encodes CASTRLAGGPYNEQFF.

V usage is TRBV6-4 and J usage is TRBJ2-2; 8 nucleotides agree with TRBD1. CDR1 is MRHNA, CDR2 SNTAGT, per germline. The junction had 3 bases not matched to a gene; V was cut back by 5 bases and J by 1 base. The CDR3 loop spans 15 amino acids. CDR3 amino acids: CASSPGQGNTGELFF. As DNA, the CDR3 is TGTGCCAGCAGTCCAGGACAGGGGAACACCGGGGAGCTGTTTTTT.

The chain combines TRBV6-1 with TRBJ1-5, with D maybe TRBD1 (5 bases). This CDR3 contains 14 residues. Germline CDR1 reads MNHNS; CDR2 reads SASEGT. The V end was cut by 2 bases, the J end by 2 bases, with 7 bases between. The CDR3 spells CASSESRGNQPQHF. The CDR3, as DNA: TGTGCCAGCAGTGAAAGCAGGGGCAATCAGCCCCAGCATTTT.

The chain recombines TRBV2 with TRBJ1-5; 7 nucleotides agree with TRBD1. Germline loops: CDR1 SNHLY, CDR2 FYNNEI. The CDR3 contains 15 residues. Trimming removed 4 bases from V and 3 bases from J; junction bases left unmatched: 6. The CDR3 reads CASSAQGTDNQPQHF. CDR3 sequence (DNA): TGTGCCAGCAGTGCCCAGGGGACAGACAATCAGCCCCAGCATTTT.

The V call is TRBV2, the J call TRBJ2-1; 9 nucleotides line up with TRBD2. The CDR3 contains 14 residues. V dropped 4 bases and J dropped 7; count of bases not matched to a gene: 5. From germline, CDR1 is SNHLY and CDR2 FYNNEI. The CDR3 spells CASSGSGGWNEQFF. In DNA, the CDR3 is TGTGCCAGCAGTGGTAGCGGGGGATGGAATGAGCAGTTCTTC.

V gene TRBV7-2 combines with J gene TRBJ1-1; no definite D call. The germline V gene has CDR1 SGHTA and CDR2 FQGNSA. This CDR3 region has 13 residues. V was shortened by 2 bases and J by 4 bases, with 8 bases between the two germline ends. The CDR3 reads CASSLNSRTEAFF. CDR3 DNA: TGTGCCAGCAGCTTAAATAGTCGCACTGAAGCTTTCTTT. The full variable domain, its missing parts supplied by reference TRBV7-2 and TRBJ1-1, is GAGVSQSPSNKVTEKGKDVELRCDPISGHTALYWYRQSLGQGLEFLIYFQGNSAPDKSGLPSDRFSAERTGGSVSTLTIQRTQQEDSAVYLCASSLNSRTEAFFGQGTRLTVV.

The sample holds a few counts of this clone. The CDR3 sequence is CASSEVGGGNQPQHF. CDR3 nucleotides: TGTGCCAGCTCCGAGGTTGGAGGGGGCAATCAGCCCCAGCATTTT. The V and J genes are TRBV18 and TRBJ1-5; a weak D match, TRBD1 (5 bases). Trimming took 6 bases from V and 2 from J, leaving 14 bases between them. The germline gives CDR1 KGHSH, CDR2 LQKENI. This CDR3 contains 15 residues.

V usage is TRBV30 and J usage is TRBJ1-2, with D unclear. Trimming pared 2 bases from V and 4 bases from J, leaving 14 bases between. Germline loops: CDR1 GTSNPN, CDR2 SVGIG (reference sequence). This CDR3 contains 14 residues. The CDR3 here is CAWSYGVGSYGYTF. As DNA, the CDR3 is TGTGCCTGGAGTTACGGGGTGGGGTCCTATGGCTACACCTTC.

In this sample, this clone turned up once. The rearrangement joins TRBV11-2 to TRBJ2-7, with D perhaps matching TRBD1 (6 bases). This CDR3 contains 15 residues. Germline V lookup: CDR1 SGHAT, CDR2 FQNNGV. V lost 0 bases and J lost 1, with 10 bases in between. CDR3 DNA: TGTGCCAGCAGCTTAGACCGACAGGTATCCTACGAGCAGTACTTC. Protein product: CASSLDRQVSYEQYF. Complete variable domain (other parts from reference TRBV11-2 and TRBJ2-7): EAGVAQSPRYKIIEKRQSVAFWCNPISGHATLYWYQQILGQGPKLLIQFQNNGVVDDSQLPKDRFSAERLKGVDSTLKIQPAKLEDSAVYLCASSLDRQVSYEQYFGPGTRLTVT.

The CDR3 DNA is TGTGCCAGCAGCCAACTATGGGACAGGGGTTCAGAGACCCAGTACTTC. It is translated as CASSQLWDRGSETQYF. The chain couples TRBV5-6 to TRBJ2-5; TRBD1 agrees at 10 bases. V was clipped by 4 bases and J by 4 bases; unmatched bases: 10. The CDR3 has 16 amino acids. CDR1 is SGHDT and CDR2 is YYEEEE in the germline V gene. The full variable domain, with the rest looked up from reference TRBV5-6 and TRBJ2-5, is DAGVTQSPTHLIKTRGQQVTLRCSPKSGHDTVSWYQQALGQGPQFIFQYYEEEERQRGNFPDRFSGHQFPNYSSELNVNALLLGDSALYLCASSQLWDRGSETQYFGPGTRLLVL.

The chain links TRBV12-5 to TRBJ1-1; 10 nucleotides agree with TRBD1. CDR1 is LGHNT, CDR2 FRNRAP, per germline. CDR3 length equals 15 residues. V lost 5 bases and J lost 3; bases outside the gene matches: 6. DNA of the CDR3: TGTGCTAGTGGTATCGGGACAGGGGTGGACACTGAAGCTTTCTTT. This gives the protein CASGIGTGVDTEAFF.

This clone was found a few times. The chain joins TRBV7-7 to TRBJ1-4, with TRBD1 as a possible D gene (5 bases). CDR1 and CDR2 from the germline V gene are SSHAT and FNYEAQ (reference sequence). The CDR3 sequence is 13 residues long. V was trimmed by 2 bases and J by 12 bases, leaving 13 bases between them. The CDR3 DNA reads as TGTGCCAGCAGCTTAAAAGGCAGGGAGGAACTGTTTTTT. Its translation is CASSLKGREELFF.

This chain connects TRBV6-6 to TRBJ1-2, with 11 bases lining up with TRBD1. Per the germline V gene, CDR1 is MNHNY and CDR2 is SVGAGI (reference sequence). The V and J ends lost 4 bases and 4 bases, in that order; junction bases with no gene match: 8. The CDR3 length is 16 residues. The CDR3 loop reads CASSSGTGGSGYGYTF. The CDR3 DNA reads TGTGCCAGCAGTTCCGGGACAGGGGGTAGTGGCTATGGCTACACCTTC.

The chain recombines TRBV19 with TRBJ2-2, with a weak D call TRBD1 (5 bases). V lost 7 bases and J 5 bases, leaving 17 bases between the germline ends. The CDR3 totals 15 residues. The germline V gene encodes CDR1 LNHDA and CDR2 SQIVND (reference sequence). In nucleotides, the CDR3 is TGTGCCAGTACTCCCCCTAGGGGCTCGACCGGGGAGCTGTTTTTT. The encoded protein is CASTPPRGSTGELFF.

This clone occurred a few times. The chain combines TRBV7-9 with TRBJ2-2; D uncertain. V was shortened by 10 bases and J by 0 bases, with 9 bases between the two germline ends. Looked up from germline, CDR1 is SEHNR and CDR2 is FQNEAQ (reference sequence). The CDR3 covers 13 residues. CDR3 sequence (DNA): TGTGCCACGCATAACTCGAACACCGGGGAGCTGTTTTTT. Translating it yields CATHNSNTGELFF.